Shown below are 15 T cell receptor beta chains from a single sample sequenced in a study of human T cells and chemical hapten exposure. TCRdb reanalysed the RACE reads using MiXCR and keeps one entry per CDR3 protein. The repertoire includes over 70,000 distinct CDR3 sequences, about 9.9% of them detected once, and approximately 1.4% sits in the top ten. The time point denotes: patch test 2, 6 weeks after DPC sensitization. The treatment here: therapeutic diphenylcyclopropenone sensitization with weekly scalp DPC. Sequencing used whole blood, obtained in connection with sensitization to the hapten diphenylcyclopropenone (DPC). These receptors were obtained from a man younger than 35 with alopecia areata. Some clones in this sample may be carry-over from other donors' samples.

The CDR3 region is CASSFGGESTDTQYF. DNA for the CDR3: TGTGCCAGCAGTTTCGGAGGGGAGAGCACAGATACGCAGTATTTT. V usage is TRBV28 and J usage is TRBJ2-3; possibly TRBD2 for D (6 bases). Trimming removed 3 bases at V and 0 bases at J, with 10 bases between. Germline lookup yields CDR1 MDHEN and CDR2 SYDVKM. CDR3 length: 15 amino acids.

This sequence joins TRBV2 and TRBJ2-1; 8 nucleotides agree with TRBD2. The CDR3 spans 18 residues. Trimming took 7 bases from V and 4 from J; bases not matched to a gene: 18. Germline loops: CDR1 SNHLY, CDR2 FYNNEI. The CDR3 spells CASTAGWLVSSGYNEQFF. CDR3 nucleotide sequence: TGTGCCAGCACCGCAGGGTGGTTAGTGTCTAGCGGGTACAATGAGCAGTTCTTC.

This clonotype was detected a few times. This rearrangement joins TRBV28 to TRBJ1-5, with D maybe TRBD1 (6 bases). CDR1 is MDHEN, CDR2 SYDVKM, per germline. V lost 2 bases and J 0 bases, leaving 17 bases between the germline ends. The CDR3 sequence is 18 residues long. CDR3 nucleotides: TGTGCCAGCAGTTTACCGCAAGGGGGGGAGAGTAGCAATCAGCCCCAGCATTTT. Translating it yields CASSLPQGGESSNQPQHF. The entire variable domain, with the rest obtained from reference TRBV28 and TRBJ1-5, is as follows: DVKVTQSSRYLVKRTGEKVFLECVQDMDHENMFWYRQDPGLGLRLIYFSYDVKMKEKGDIPEGYSVSREKKERFSLILESASTNQTSMYLCASSLPQGGESSNQPQHFGDGTRLSIL.

In this sample, this clonotype turned up many times. This chain joins TRBV7-9 and TRBJ2-3; D call uncertain. CDR3 size: 15 residues. V lost 2 bases to trimming and J lost 0 bases, with 9 bases between them. Germline values: CDR1 SEHNR, CDR2 FQNEAQ (reference sequence). The CDR3 coding sequence is TGTGCCAGCAGCTTACAACAGACTAGCACAGATACGCAGTATTTT. Residues: CASSLQQTSTDTQYF. Full variable domain (remainder filled in from reference TRBV7-9 and TRBJ2-3): DTGVSQNPRHKITKRGQNVTFRCDPISEHNRLYWYRQTLGQGPEFLTYFQNEAQLEKSRLLSDRFSAERPKGSFSTLEIQRTEQGDSAMYLCASSLQQTSTDTQYFGPGTRLTVL.

This clonotype came up many times. The chain is built from TRBV24-1 and TRBJ2-3; D perhaps matches TRBD2 (6 bases). Trimming removed 6 bases from V and 0 bases from J, with 9 bases in between. The CDR3 runs 14 residues. Germline assignment: CDR1 KGHDR and CDR2 SFDVKD. The CDR3 nucleotides are TGTGCCACCAGTACCAGCGGGAGCACAGATACGCAGTATTTT. Protein sequence: CATSTSGSTDTQYF.

This clonotype was counted between two and nine times. The chain has TRBV12-3 or TRBV12-4 and TRBJ2-1; the match to TRBD2 covers 10 bases. With V trimmed by 8 bases and J by 8 bases, 6 bases remained unmatched. CDR3 length: 13 amino acids. CDR3 sequence: CASLTSGRDEQFF. CDR3 coding DNA: TGTGCCAGCTTGACTAGCGGGCGGGATGAGCAGTTCTTC.

This clonotype appeared many times. The CDR3 spells CASSQERGNYGYTF. In DNA form, the CDR3 reads TGCGCCAGCAGCCAAGAGCGGGGAAACTATGGCTACACCTTC. The chain has TRBV4-1 and TRBJ1-2, with no clear D. Germline V gene sequence: CDR1 MGHRA, CDR2 YSYEKL. The CDR3 has 14 residues. V shed 0 bases and J shed 2 bases, with 7 bases lying between them.

This clonotype came up many times. The chain carries TRBV27 and TRBJ2-2; the D is unclear. Germline values: CDR1 MNHEY, CDR2 SMNVEV (reference sequence). This CDR3 spans 14 amino acids. V dropped 2 bases and J dropped 5 bases, with 9 bases sitting between them. The CDR3 here is CASSLNGKTGELFF. The CDR3 DNA reads as TGTGCCAGCAGTTTAAATGGGAAAACCGGGGAGCTGTTTTTT.

Notes on this clonotype: One base away lies a much larger clone, so this may be a sequencing read error. J is TRBJ1-1 and V is TRBV9, with TRBD1 as a possible D gene (6 bases). With 4 bases removed from V and 6 bases from J, the gap between germline ends came to 16 bases. The CDR3 is 14 residues long. Per germline, CDR1 SGDLS and CDR2 YYNGEE. The CDR3 spells CASSPEQGFAEAFF. The CDR3 nucleotides read TGTGCCAGCAGCCCGGAACAGGGATTCGCTGAAGCTTTCTTT.

In its sample, this clonotype was seen a few times. The CDR3 region is CASSSAEFYGEAFF. The CDR3 bases are TGCGCCAGCAGCTCGGCAGAATTTTACGGTGAAGCTTTCTTT. This chain links TRBV5-1 with TRBJ1-1; D unresolved. V was clipped by 3 bases and J by 7 bases, with 16 bases between them. CDR1 is SGHRS, CDR2 YFSETQ, per germline. The CDR3 extends over 14 amino acids.

This clonotype came up many times. This chain uses TRBV4-3 with TRBJ2-2; 11 bases align to TRBD2. The CDR3 contains 15 residues. Germline V gene data show CDR1 as LGHNA and CDR2 as YSLEER. V gave up 4 bases and J gave up 5 bases; unmatched junction bases: 3. The chain's CDR3 is CASSPLAGGTGELFF. The CDR3 bases are TGCGCCAGCAGCCCGCTAGCGGGGGGTACCGGGGAGCTGTTTTTT.

At least ten counts were recorded for this clonotype. The chain links TRBV9 to TRBJ2-1, with no clear D. Deletions cut 0 bases from V and 0 bases from J, with 4 bases between. Germline values: CDR1 SGDLS, CDR2 YYNGEE. The CDR3 covers 14 residues. CDR3 sequence reads: CASSVEDSYNEQFF. DNA of the CDR3: TGTGCCAGCAGCGTAGAGGACTCCTACAATGAGCAGTTCTTC.

In this sample, this clonotype turned up many times. The chain combines TRBV29-1 with TRBJ1-1; no clear D. CDR3 length: 10 amino acids. The germline gives CDR1 SQVTM, CDR2 ANQGSEA. V was cut by 4 bases and J by 4 bases, with 4 bases left in between. Here the CDR3 reads CSVGGTEAFF. For the CDR3, the DNA is TGCAGCGTTGGCGGCACTGAAGCTTTCTTT.

A word on this clonotype: A much larger clone lies one base from this, so it may be a read error. The rearrangement joins TRBV6-6 to TRBJ1-5; D is undetermined. Germline values: CDR1 MNHNY, CDR2 SVGAGI (reference sequence). The CDR3 contains 11 residues. The CDR3 region is CVIGRDQPQHF. The CDR3 nucleotides are TGCGTGATTGGTCGGGATCAGCCCCAGCATTTT.

V usage is TRBV10-3 and J usage is TRBJ1-2, with a weak D call TRBD1 (6 bases). Germline V CDR1 and CDR2: ENHRY, SYGVKD. This CDR3 spans 13 amino acids. V lost 6 bases, J lost 6 bases, and 14 bases lay in between. The CDR3 region has the DNA TGTGCCATCAGACTTACAGGGTCGGATGGCTACACCTTC. It specifies CAIRLTGSDGYTF.